Sequencing of this T cell receptor (beta chain) was carried out in a study of cytomegalovirus exposure and HLA in healthy donors. Study-level points and caveats: Some V segments (TRBV6-2 and TRBV6-3 among them) were excluded as indistinguishable. Accurate prediction of most subjects' HLA-A and HLA-B alleles from TCR beta sequences was reported. Later examination showed HLA-associated TCR beta chains had greater clonal expansion than equally common others. In a later analysis, an Asian-associated ancestry cluster reportedly showed fewer N-insertions than the approximately 640-donor mean.

Primers included in the PCR were 60 Vbeta and 13 Jbeta primers. Sequencing used immunoSEQ multiplex PCR; TCRdb keeps in-frame clones, though not all of them. This repertoire shows around 140,000 clones, 80% found once; its top ten account for about 4.3%. The CDR3 consists of 19 residues. V gave up 4 bases and J gave up 8 bases, with 29 bases separating them. Germline V gene sequence: CDR1 SGHTA, CDR2 FQGNSA. Of note for this clone: The antigen remains undetermined.

Sequencing used PBMCs. The sequence was obtained from a man aged 35 to 55 in good health and CMV-seronegative. The gene calls are TRBV7-2 and TRBJ1-4, with a possible D match to TRBD1 (6 bases). The CDR3 sequence: CASSSNEASGEGQTEKLFF. The CDR3 DNA follows: TGTGCCAGCAGCTCGAACGAGGCCTCGGGTGAAGGACAGACGGAAAAACTGTTTTTT. The whole variable domain, remainder taken from reference TRBV7-2 and TRBJ1-4, is GAGVSQSPSNKVTEKGKDVELRCDPISGHTALYWYRQSLGQGLEFLIYFQGNSAPDKSGLPSDRFSAERTGGSVSTLTIQRTQQEDSAVYLCASSSNEASGEGQTEKLFFGSGTQLSVL.